Below, one T cell receptor (beta chain) is given with its context. This clonotype was found many times. The specificity of this receptor is unknown. Base qualities were left out, and no much larger clone turns up one base away. The donors were roughly 40 Caucasian individuals from Russia, aged roughly 6 to 100 years, who were systemically healthy. Each donor gave about 9.2 milliliters of peripheral blood, drawn into EDTA-treated Vacutainer tubes. Ficoll-Paque density-gradient centrifugation was used to isolate PBMCs, with at least 7 million per sample. Trizol reagent was used to extract total RNA from PBMCs, with at least 6 micrograms per sample. For every donor, an aliquot of PBMCs went through flow cytometry to measure the percentages of naive CD45RAhigh/CD27high T cells. The data originate from a study of blood T cells in healthy people across ages (dated by TCRdb to 2015 to 2017). Context from the whole study: Template switching captured roughly one uniquely barcoded TCR beta cDNA molecule per two T cells in model experiments. Age-related changes in TCR beta repertoire diversity were measured in the study by deep sequencing normalized with unique cDNA molecular identifiers. Four age groups were formed from the donors: young (average roughly 15 years), middle-aged (approximately 40), aged (about 68) and long-lived (around 82). Donors of different ages were randomly distributed across sequencing lanes to avoid experimental bias. The study analyzed two additional independent replicas of 1 million unique cDNA reads from the same blood draw for two donors, one aged 18 to 30 and one aged 80 or older. Findings and caveats that apply to the study as a whole: As age increased, observed TCR beta diversity per million T cells dropped in a roughly linear way, and a significant reduction was already evident by age 40. Compared with the aged group, the long-lived group had more naive CD4+ T cells, fewer expanded clones and increased TCR diversity, a pattern suggesting age selection. Estimates of total diversity from one million sequenced T cells were regarded as lower bounds and underestimates. The percentage of naive T cells measured by flow cytometry correlated strongly with observed TCR beta diversity. Bulk unsorted PBMC profiling prevented conclusive comparison of naive and antigen-experienced compartments. Because the CMV infection status of the donors was unknown, age-related changes in expanded clonotypes may potentially have been confounded.

The library relied on 5' RACE. The sequencer listed for this sample is Illumina HiSeq 2500. The second PCR ran for about 6 to 12 cycles and used a J-beta primer mix along with a sample-barcoded 5' primer. A unique molecular identifier was introduced onto each TCR beta cDNA molecule by a template-switch 5' adaptor carrying 12 random nucleotides. At least 2.5 million CDR3-containing paired-end reads were obtained from each sample. First-strand cDNA was synthesized from all RNA with the Mint cDNA synthesis kit, primed by a TRBC-specific oligonucleotide. After uracil-DNA glycosylase treatment, a first 18-cycle PCR used universal primers M1SS and BC2_uni_R on all cDNA. In the paper's pipeline: Normalization of each sample was performed by random selection of 1 million high-quality reads, each carrying a distinct molecular identifier. Instead of being binned into consensus sequences, reads that shared molecular identifiers were thrown out. MiTCR, with a Q25 quality threshold and the strictest error-elimination algorithm, was used for CDR3 identification, clonotype clustering and error correction. Lower-bound total TCR beta diversity was estimated with a nonparametric unseen species model using Euler transformation. The raw public reads went through TCRdb reprocessing: fastp at Q25, MiXCR clone calling, in-frame beta chains kept. Every CDR3 protein is listed once, alongside the most common genes and DNA of its rows. These V and J calls rely on TCRdb rather than the paper's analysis. The sample table contains some 1.7 million distinct CDR3 sequences; only one count was recorded for under 30% of them. 7.7% of the sample is in the top ten clones.

From a lookup of the germline V gene, CDR1 and CDR2 are MDHEN and SYDVKM. V lost 5 bases and J lost 2 bases; the stretch between them is 16 bases long. The CDR3 runs 15 residues from the cysteine to the phenylalanine. The only DNA kept is the CDR3, 45 bases in frame from the first base. The chain links TRBV28 with TRBJ2-7; possibly the D gene is TRBD2, per 5 matching bases. The sequenced material came from blood. This sequence originates from a woman younger than 45 in good health. The CDR3 amino acid sequence is: CASSPTSGIPYEQYF. The base sequence is TGTGCCAGCAGTCCGACTTCGGGGATTCCCTACGAGCAGTACTTC.